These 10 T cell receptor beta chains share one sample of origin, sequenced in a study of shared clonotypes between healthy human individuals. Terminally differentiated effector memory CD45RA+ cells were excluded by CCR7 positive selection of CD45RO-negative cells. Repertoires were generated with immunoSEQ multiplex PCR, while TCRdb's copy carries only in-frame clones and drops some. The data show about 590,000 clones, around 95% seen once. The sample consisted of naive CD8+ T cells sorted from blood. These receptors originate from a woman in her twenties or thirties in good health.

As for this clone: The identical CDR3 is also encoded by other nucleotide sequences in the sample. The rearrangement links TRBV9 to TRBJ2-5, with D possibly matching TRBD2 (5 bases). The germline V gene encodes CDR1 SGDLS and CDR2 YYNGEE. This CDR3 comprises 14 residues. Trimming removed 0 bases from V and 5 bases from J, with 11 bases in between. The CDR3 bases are TGTGCCAGCAGCGTAGGTGGGAGTGGGGAGACCCAGTACTTC. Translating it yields CASSVGGSGETQYF. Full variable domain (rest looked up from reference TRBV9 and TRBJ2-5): DSGVTQTPKHLITATGQRVTLRCSPRSGDLSVYWYQQSLDQGLQFLIQYYNGEERAKGNILERFSAQQFPDLHSELNLSSLELGDSALYFCASSVGGSGETQYFGPGTRLLVL.

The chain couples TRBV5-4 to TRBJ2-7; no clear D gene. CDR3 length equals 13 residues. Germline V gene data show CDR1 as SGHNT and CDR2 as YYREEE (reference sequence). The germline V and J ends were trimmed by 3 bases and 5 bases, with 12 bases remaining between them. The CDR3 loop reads CASSWYLGNEQYF. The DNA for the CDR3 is TGTGCCAGCAGCTGGTACTTGGGTAACGAGCAGTACTTC.

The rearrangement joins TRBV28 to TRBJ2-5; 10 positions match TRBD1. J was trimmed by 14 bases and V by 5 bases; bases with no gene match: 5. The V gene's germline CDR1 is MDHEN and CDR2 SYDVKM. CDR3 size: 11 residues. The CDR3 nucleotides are TGTGCCAGCAGTGACAGGGGGCTCTTATACTTC. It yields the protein CASSDRGLLYF.

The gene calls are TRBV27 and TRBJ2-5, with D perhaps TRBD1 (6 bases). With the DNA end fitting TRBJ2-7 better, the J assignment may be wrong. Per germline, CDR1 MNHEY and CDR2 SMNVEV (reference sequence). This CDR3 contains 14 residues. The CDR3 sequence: CASSPTTGLYEQYF. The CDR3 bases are TGTGCCAGCAGTCCGACGACAGGTCTCTACGAGCAGTACTTC.

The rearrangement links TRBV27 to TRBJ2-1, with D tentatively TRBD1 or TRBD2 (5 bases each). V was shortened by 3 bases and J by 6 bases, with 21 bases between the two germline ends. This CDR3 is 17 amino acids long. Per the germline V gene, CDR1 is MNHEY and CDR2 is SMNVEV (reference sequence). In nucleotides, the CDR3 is TGTGCCAGCAGTTTGGGCAGGGTAGCCCTAGGGACCAATGAGCAGTTCTTC. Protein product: CASSLGRVALGTNEQFF.

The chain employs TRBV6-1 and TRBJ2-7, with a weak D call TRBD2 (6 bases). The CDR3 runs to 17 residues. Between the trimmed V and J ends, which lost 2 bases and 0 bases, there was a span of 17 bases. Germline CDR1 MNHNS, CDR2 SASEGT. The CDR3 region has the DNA TGTGCCAGCAGTGAATATGCGGGGACTGAAAGCTCCTACGAGCAGTACTTC. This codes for CASSEYAGTESSYEQYF.

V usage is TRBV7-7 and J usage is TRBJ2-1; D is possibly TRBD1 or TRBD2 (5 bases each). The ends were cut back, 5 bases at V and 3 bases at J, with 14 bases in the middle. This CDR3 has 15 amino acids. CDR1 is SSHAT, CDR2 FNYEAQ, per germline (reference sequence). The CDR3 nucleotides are TGTGCCAGCAGCCTTGACAGAGGGGACTACAATGAGCAGTTCTTC. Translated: CASSLDRGDYNEQFF.

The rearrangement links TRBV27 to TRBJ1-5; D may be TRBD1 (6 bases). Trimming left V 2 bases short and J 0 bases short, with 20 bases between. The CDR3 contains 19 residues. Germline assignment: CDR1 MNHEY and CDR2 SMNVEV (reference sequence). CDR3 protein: CASSLEGTRTPYSNQPQHF. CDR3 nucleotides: TGTGCCAGCAGTTTAGAAGGGACAAGGACCCCCTATAGCAATCAGCCCCAGCATTTT.

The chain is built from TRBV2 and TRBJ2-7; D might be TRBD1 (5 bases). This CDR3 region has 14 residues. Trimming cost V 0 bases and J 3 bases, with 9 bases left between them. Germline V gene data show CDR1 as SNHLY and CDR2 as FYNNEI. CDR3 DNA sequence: TGTGCCAGCAGTGAAGCGGCAGGGAACTACGAGCAGTACTTC. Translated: CASSEAAGNYEQYF.

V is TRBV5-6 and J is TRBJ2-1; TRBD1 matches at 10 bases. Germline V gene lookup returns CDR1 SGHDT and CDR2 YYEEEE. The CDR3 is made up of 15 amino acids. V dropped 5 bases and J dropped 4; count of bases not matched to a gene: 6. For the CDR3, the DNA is TGTGCCAGCAGGGCCGGGACAGGGGAATACAATGAGCAGTTCTTC. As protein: CASRAGTGEYNEQFF.